This entry describes one TCR beta chain. Original methodology: Scientists estimated how many nucleated cells there were by amplifying reference gene primers. This table comes from immunoSEQ multiplex PCR, and its TCRdb copy is limited to in-frame clones, with some not included. V and J calls and clone size come straight from that table; D and trimming were deduced from the DNA. The data contain about 190,000 clones, around 84% of them singletons. The sample belongs to a study of blood T cell repertoires in COVID-19. Study overall: Material from acute and convalescent COVID-19 was sourced from the United States, Italy and Spain. Sources were T cells, B-cell-depleted T cells, or PBMCs; the material itself was cDNA or gDNA.

This CDR3 is built from 15 residues. The germline V gene has CDR1 LGHDT and CDR2 YNNKEL (reference sequence). V was clipped by 3 bases and J by 3 bases, with 12 bases between them. Sequencing was done on a sample of peripheral blood. The chain uses TRBV3-1 (or the pseudogene TRBV3-2) and TRBJ1-5, with D perhaps matching TRBD1 (5 bases). The receptor was isolated from a man aged 30-40 years with active or convalescent COVID-19. CDR3 coding DNA: TGTGCCAGCAGCCAGGGTCAGGGTTACAATCAGCCCCAGCATTTT. Residues: CASSQGQGYNQPQHF.